A selection of T cell receptor beta chains follows, all from one sample in a study of post-analysis software for immune sequencing data. TCRdb re-derived calls from the PCR reads in MiXCR, one entry per CDR3 protein. The profile shows approximately 660,000 distinct CDR3 sequences, 55% to 60% of them singletons. Sequencing was performed on blood. These receptors all come from a girl aged 2 to 10 with multiple sclerosis. Both conserved end residues are part of each CDR3. D genes are given only for firm matches. Clone size is shown for a subset of rows, as once, few, many or a class of expanded clone.

size: NA
V: TRBV5-1
J: TRBJ2-5
D: NA
DNA: TGCGCCAGCAGCGTATCCCGAGCGGGTCAAGAGACCCAGTACTTC
CDR3: CASSVSRAGQETQYF

size: NA
V: TRBV29-1
J: TRBJ2-1
D: NA
DNA: TGCAGCCTCATCCTAGGGGGTACCTATGAGCAGTTCTTC
CDR3: CSLILGGTYEQFF

size: once
V: TRBV29-1
J: TRBJ1-4
D: NA
DNA: TGCAGCGTTGAAGGGGGAGAAAAACTGTTTTTT
CDR3: CSVEGGEKLFF

size: once
V: TRBV6-5
J: TRBJ2-3
D: NA
DNA: TGTGCCAGCCAGGGAGTATTCGGAGATACGCAGTATTTT
CDR3: CASQGVFGDTQYF

size: few
V: TRBV12-3/TRBV12-4
J: TRBJ2-3
D: NA
DNA: TGTGCCAGCAGTTCCGGGACGGCTCATACGCAGTATTTT
CDR3: CASSSGTAHTQYF

size: NA
V: TRBV5-1
J: TRBJ2-5
D: TRBD2
DNA: TGCGCCAGCAGCTTGGTCGGCGGGAGTGGGGAGACCCAGTACTTC
CDR3: CASSLVGGSGETQYF

size: NA
V: TRBV5-1
J: TRBJ1-4
D: NA
DNA: TGCGCCAGCAGCAAAGGGGACACCCTGGGTGAAAAACTGTTTTTT
CDR3: CASSKGDTLGEKLFF

size: NA
V: TRBV6-6
J: TRBJ2-6
D: NA
DNA: TGTGCCAGCAGAATAGGGGCCCTCTCTGGGGCCAACGTCCTGACTTTC
CDR3: CASRIGALSGANVLTF

size: NA
V: TRBV5-6
J: TRBJ1-2
D: NA
DNA: TGTGCCAGCAGCTTCCAAACTACAGGGAATCCCTATGGCTACACCTTC
CDR3: CASSFQTTGNPYGYTF

size: few
V: TRBV6-5
J: TRBJ2-5
D: TRBD1
DNA: TGTGCCAGCAGTTCCCCGGGACAGACCCAAGAGACCCAGTACTTC
CDR3: CASSSPGQTQETQYF

size: NA
V: TRBV20-1
J: TRBJ1-4
D: NA
DNA: TGCAGTGCCACCAACCCCGACAGGGAAAAACTGTTTTTT
CDR3: CSATNPDREKLFF

size: few
V: TRBV2
J: TRBJ2-5
D: NA
DNA: TGTGCCAGCAGTGTCCTCTCTTTGGAGACCCAGTACTTC
CDR3: CASSVLSLETQYF

size: NA
V: TRBV7-8
J: TRBJ2-5
D: NA
DNA: TGTGCCTGCAGCTTAACTTCAGGTAGTCAAGAGACCCAGTACTTC
CDR3: CACSLTSGSQETQYF

size: NA
V: TRBV15
J: TRBJ2-1
D: TRBD1
DNA: TGTGCCACCAGCATATCACCGGACAGGGGGCCCCAGTTCTTC
CDR3: CATSISPDRGPQFF

size: NA
V: TRBV5-5
J: TRBJ2-5
D: NA
DNA: TGTGCCAGCAGCCCCTGGACGGACCTCCGGGAGCAGTACTTC
CDR3: CASSPWTDLREQYF

size: NA
V: TRBV6-6
J: TRBJ2-7
D: TRBD2
DNA: TGTGCCAGCAGTCGGACTAGCGTTGCCTACGAGCAGTACTTC
CDR3: CASSRTSVAYEQYF

size: NA
V: TRBV28
J: TRBJ1-5
D: NA
DNA: TGTGCCAGCAGTCCGATATTCCCCCTAGGACAGCCCCAGCATTTT
CDR3: CASSPIFPLGQPQHF

size: NA
V: TRBV29-1
J: TRBJ2-1
D: TRBD2
DNA: TGCAGCGGGGGGCGGGGTAGCGGGAGCTCCTACAATGAGCAGTTCTTC
CDR3: CSGGRGSGSSYNEQFF

size: NA
V: TRBV29-1
J: TRBJ2-4
D: NA
DNA: TGCAGCGTCCTGGGCGACATTCAGTACTTC
CDR3: CSVLGDIQYF

size: NA
V: TRBV12-3/TRBV12-4
J: TRBJ1-4
D: NA
DNA: TGTGCCAGCAGTTTGCAAGGGGGGGTCGGAGTAGGAGAAAAACTGTTTTTT
CDR3: CASSLQGGVGVGEKLFF

size: NA
V: TRBV20-1
J: TRBJ2-7
D: TRBD1
DNA: TGCAGTGCCAGTGGCCAGGGGGCGGTCCCATACGAGCAGTACTTC
CDR3: CSASGQGAVPYEQYF

size: NA
V: TRBV2
J: TRBJ1-6
D: NA
DNA: TGTGCCAGCATATCGAGACGTGGAATGGGGAGGTTCCCCCCCCACTTT
CDR3: CASISRRGMGRFPPHF

size: NA
V: TRBV5-1
J: TRBJ1-1
D: NA
DNA: TGCGCCAGCAGGCCTACCGCAGGGTTTCAGAACACTGAAGCTTTCTTT
CDR3: CASRPTAGFQNTEAFF

size: NA
V: TRBV7-9
J: TRBJ1-2
D: NA
DNA: TGTGCCAGCAGCGCGACCTCGTGGACAGCTAACTATGGCTACACCTTC
CDR3: CASSATSWTANYGYTF

size: NA
V: TRBV25-1
J: TRBJ1-1
D: NA
DNA: TGTGCCAGCAGTGAACCAAACCGGATCAGCACTGAAGCTTTCTTT
CDR3: CASSEPNRISTEAFF

size: NA
V: TRBV20-1
J: TRBJ2-1
D: NA
DNA: TGCAGTGCTCCGGGCAAGGCAAATGAGCAGTTCTTC
CDR3: CSAPGKANEQFF

size: NA
V: TRBV6-1
J: TRBJ1-2
D: NA
DNA: TGTGCCAGCAACCCCGGGCCCTATGGCTACACCTTC
CDR3: CASNPGPYGYTF

size: NA
V: TRBV14
J: TRBJ2-5
D: TRBD2
DNA: TGTGCCAGCAGCCAGGTGGCGGGGGGGCCACAAGAGACCCAGTACTTC
CDR3: CASSQVAGGPQETQYF

size: NA
V: TRBV12-3/TRBV12-4
J: TRBJ2-1
D: NA
DNA: TGTGCCAGCAGTTTAGGCGCTGGTACCCGCGAGGAGCAGTTCTTC
CDR3: CASSLGAGTREEQFF

size: NA
V: TRBV7-9
J: TRBJ1-2
D: TRBD1
DNA: TGTGCCAGCAGCCCCCAGACAGGGGGCGTGGATGGCTACACCTTC
CDR3: CASSPQTGGVDGYTF

size: NA
V: TRBV29-1
J: TRBJ2-1
D: NA
DNA: TGCAGCGTTGAAGATTTTCTTTCGACCGGTGAGCAGTTCTTC
CDR3: CSVEDFLSTGEQFF

size: NA
V: TRBV20-1
J: TRBJ2-1
D: TRBD2
DNA: TGCAGTGCTCCATATAGCGGGAGCGCCCACAATGAGCAGTTCTTC
CDR3: CSAPYSGSAHNEQFF

size: NA
V: TRBV4-3
J: TRBJ1-2
D: NA
DNA: TGCGCCAGCAGCCACCTAGAGGGGCCCCATGGCTACACCTTC
CDR3: CASSHLEGPHGYTF

size: NA
V: TRBV12-3/TRBV12-4
J: TRBJ2-5
D: TRBD2
DNA: TGTGCCAGCAGCGATGGACTAGCGGGGGGAATGGAGACCCAGTACTTC
CDR3: CASSDGLAGGMETQYF

size: NA
V: TRBV4-3
J: TRBJ1-2
D: TRBD1
DNA: TGCGCCAGCAGCCGCGGACAGGCCCCTCCGGATGGCTACACCTTC
CDR3: CASSRGQAPPDGYTF

size: NA
V: TRBV7-9
J: TRBJ2-1
D: TRBD1
DNA: TGTGCCAGCAGCTTAGACAAAAGGACAGGGAACCTATACAATGAGCAGTTCTTC
CDR3: CASSLDKRTGNLYNEQFF

size: NA
V: TRBV10-3
J: TRBJ2-3
D: NA
DNA: TGTGCCATCAGTCGGGACCCCAACACAGATACGCAGTATTTT
CDR3: CAISRDPNTDTQYF

size: NA
V: TRBV12-3/TRBV12-4
J: TRBJ2-3
D: NA
DNA: TGTGCCAGCAGCCTCCGGGTCATTCCCACAGATACGCAGTATTTT
CDR3: CASSLRVIPTDTQYF

size: NA
V: TRBV12-3/TRBV12-4
J: TRBJ1-2
D: NA
DNA: TGTGCCAGCACCCTATCGGGTATCTATGGCTACACCTTC
CDR3: CASTLSGIYGYTF

size: few
V: TRBV4-1
J: TRBJ2-7
D: TRBD2
DNA: TGCGCCAGCAGCCAAGATGGGGCTAGCGGGGACGAGCAGTACTTC
CDR3: CASSQDGASGDEQYF

size: few
V: TRBV29-1
J: TRBJ2-3
D: NA
DNA: TGCAGCGTTGACTCGGGAGATACGCAGTATTTT
CDR3: CSVDSGDTQYF

size: NA
V: TRBV18
J: TRBJ1-1
D: TRBD1
DNA: TGTGCCAGCTCGCTGGGCGACAGGGTCCTGACTGAAGCTTTCTTT
CDR3: CASSLGDRVLTEAFF

size: NA
V: TRBV7-9
J: TRBJ2-3
D: NA
DNA: TGTGCCAGCAGCTTAGCCGGGACGGGGAAGGATACGCAGTATTTT
CDR3: CASSLAGTGKDTQYF

size: few
V: TRBV12-3/TRBV12-4
J: TRBJ2-4
D: NA
DNA: TGTGCCAGCGTCCGGGATCGGGCCAAAAACATTCAGTACTTC
CDR3: CASVRDRAKNIQYF

size: NA
V: TRBV12-3/TRBV12-4
J: TRBJ2-1
D: TRBD1
DNA: TGTGCCAGCAGTTCGGGACAGGGGGTCGCCTACAATGAGCAGTTCTTC
CDR3: CASSSGQGVAYNEQFF

size: few
V: TRBV12-3/TRBV12-4
J: TRBJ1-2
D: NA
DNA: TGTGCCAGCAGTTTAGGTGGCAAGACCTTAAATGGCTACACCTTC
CDR3: CASSLGGKTLNGYTF

size: NA
V: TRBV6-5
J: TRBJ1-2
D: TRBD1
DNA: TGTGCCAGCAGGGGAGCGACAGGGGTCGGCTATGGCTACACCTTC
CDR3: CASRGATGVGYGYTF

size: NA
V: TRBV19
J: TRBJ2-1
D: TRBD1
DNA: TGTGCCAGTAGAGGGACAGTAACCCACAATGAGCAGTTCTTC
CDR3: CASRGTVTHNEQFF

size: NA
V: TRBV12-3/TRBV12-4
J: TRBJ2-7
D: NA
DNA: TGTGCCAGCACCGGGACGGAAACCTACGAGCAGTACTTC
CDR3: CASTGTETYEQYF

size: NA
V: TRBV20-1
J: TRBJ2-3
D: TRBD2
DNA: TGCAGTGCTAGGGAATCGGGACTAGCGGGGGGGACGCAGTATTTT
CDR3: CSARESGLAGGTQYF

size: NA
V: TRBV5-1
J: TRBJ2-3
D: NA
DNA: TGCGCCAGCAGCCCGGGCGCTGGGACTAGCACAGATACGCAGTATTTT
CDR3: CASSPGAGTSTDTQYF

size: NA
V: TRBV6-1
J: TRBJ1-2
D: NA
DNA: TGTGCCAGCAGTGAGAAATTCGACATCTATGGCTACACCTTC
CDR3: CASSEKFDIYGYTF

size: NA
V: TRBV24-1
J: TRBJ1-5
D: NA
DNA: TGTGCCACCAGTCCCAGGGCCAGCAATCAGCCCCAGCATTTT
CDR3: CATSPRASNQPQHF

size: few
V: TRBV5-6
J: TRBJ2-1
D: TRBD1
DNA: TGTGCCAGCACCTGGACCGCAGGGGGCCAAAATGAGCAGTTCTTC
CDR3: CASTWTAGGQNEQFF

size: NA
V: TRBV6-5
J: TRBJ2-3
D: NA
DNA: TGTGCCAGCAGTAACAGGTTAAAGGGGGATACGCAGTATTTT
CDR3: CASSNRLKGDTQYF